This T cell receptor (beta chain) was observed in a study of blood T cell repertoires in COVID-19. Overall study: The United States, Italy and Spain supplied acute and convalescent COVID-19 samples.

Germline assignment: CDR1 MNHNY and CDR2 SVGAGI (reference sequence). The CDR3 length is 16 residues. Trimming at V came to 2 bases and at J to 7 bases, leaving 5 bases not matched to a gene. Authors' methods: Amplification with reference gene primers provided the estimates of nucleated cell counts. Only in-frame clones appear in the TCRdb table, and some are missing; sequencing was by immunoSEQ multiplex PCR. Clone size and the V and J calls come from that table; the DNA yielded D and trimming. Of 150,000 to 200,000 clones detected, around 80% appear once; the ten largest clones hold around 2.8%. Source material: peripheral blood. This TCR derives from a woman older than 75 with active or convalescent COVID-19. The chain recombines TRBV6-6 with TRBJ1-4, with 12 bases that match TRBD1. The DNA of the CDR3 is TGTGCCAGCAGTTACGGGGACAGGGGGCAGGGTGAAAAACTGTTTTTT. This codes for CASSYGDRGQGEKLFF.